These 3 T cell receptor beta chains originate from one sample sequenced in a study of PD-1 blockade in classical Hodgkin lymphoma. Brentuximab vedotin exposure varied among the patients, all of whom had relapsed after autologous stem cell transplantation. The protocol was immunoSEQ multiplex PCR, while the TCRdb copy is restricted to in-frame clones and leaves out a portion. Here the sample spans some 15,000 clones, approximately 83% being singletons. Sequencing was performed on peripheral blood mononuclear cells (PBMCs), taken at baseline. Every receptor here comes from a human donor with classical Hodgkin lymphoma.

The chain couples TRBV18 to TRBJ1-5; TRBD1 might be the D (6 bases). There are 18 residues in the CDR3. Trimming pared 3 bases from V and 4 bases from J, leaving 22 bases between. Germline V gene sequence: CDR1 KGHSH, CDR2 LQKENI. The CDR3 DNA reads TGTGCCAGCTCACCGGTATCCACAGGGTTCTTATGGAATCAGCCCCAGCATTTT. It translates to CASSPVSTGFLWNQPQHF.

This chain connects TRBV7-2 to TRBJ2-6, with no clear D. V was shortened by 3 bases and J by 0 bases, with 9 bases between the two germline ends. The CDR3 consists of 16 residues. The germline V gene encodes CDR1 SGHTA and CDR2 FQGNSA. CDR3 amino acids: CASSLAGPSGANVLTF. CDR3 bases: TGTGCCAGCAGCTTGGCAGGACCCTCTGGGGCCAACGTCCTGACTTTC. Full variable domain (rest looked up from reference TRBV7-2 and TRBJ2-6): GAGVSQSPSNKVTEKGKDVELRCDPISGHTALYWYRQSLGQGLEFLIYFQGNSAPDKSGLPSDRFSAERTGGSVSTLTIQRTQQEDSAVYLCASSLAGPSGANVLTFGAGSRLTVL.

This chain links TRBV5-6 with TRBJ1-4; tentatively, D is TRBD1 (6 bases). CDR3 length: 15 residues. V was clipped by 0 bases and J by 10 bases, with 16 bases between them. CDR1 and CDR2 (germline): SGHDT, YYEEEE. The CDR3 loop is CASSLAEQGLRKLFF. CDR3 DNA sequence: TGTGCCAGCAGCTTGGCCGAACAGGGACTGAGAAAACTGTTTTTT. Looking up the rest from reference TRBV5-6 and TRBJ1-4 gives the full variable domain: DAGVTQSPTHLIKTRGQQVTLRCSPKSGHDTVSWYQQALGQGPQFIFQYYEEEERQRGNFPDRFSGHQFPNYSSELNVNALLLGDSALYLCASSLAEQGLRKLFFGSGTQLSVL.